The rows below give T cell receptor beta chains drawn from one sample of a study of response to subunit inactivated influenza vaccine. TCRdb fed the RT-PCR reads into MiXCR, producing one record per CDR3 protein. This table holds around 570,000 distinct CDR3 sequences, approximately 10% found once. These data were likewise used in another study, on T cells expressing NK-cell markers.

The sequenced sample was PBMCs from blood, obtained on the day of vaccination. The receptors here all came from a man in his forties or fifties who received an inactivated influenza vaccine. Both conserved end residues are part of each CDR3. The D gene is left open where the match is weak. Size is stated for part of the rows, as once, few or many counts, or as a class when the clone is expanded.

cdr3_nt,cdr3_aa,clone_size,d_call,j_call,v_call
TGCGCCAGCAGGCCCGGGACAAACTCCTACAATGAGCAGTTCTTC,CASRPGTNSYNEQFF,few,NA,TRBJ2-1,TRBV4-1
TGTGCCACCAGCCACGTTGGGAGAGGGGACACCATATATTTT,CATSHVGRGDTIYF,NA,NA,TRBJ1-3,TRBV15
TGTGCCAGCAGCTTAGATGGGGCAGGGATATCCGGGGAGCTGTTTTTT,CASSLDGAGISGELFF,few,NA,TRBJ2-2,TRBV7-2
TGTGCCACCAGTGCCGTGAACTATGGCTACACCTTC,CATSAVNYGYTF,few,NA,TRBJ1-2,TRBV24-1
TGTGCCACCAGCAGAGACCAGCGGGAGGGTCTTTTGGGGGAGCTGTTTTTT,CATSRDQREGLLGELFF,NA,TRBD2,TRBJ2-2,TRBV15
TGTGCCAGCAGTTCGAGGGAGAGGGGGTTGCTCAAAAACATTCAGTACTTC,CASSSRERGLLKNIQYF,few,NA,TRBJ2-4,TRBV6-2/TRBV6-3
TGTGCCATCAGTGCCCAGGGGGAAGATCAGCCCCAGCATTTT,CAISAQGEDQPQHF,few,TRBD1,TRBJ1-5,TRBV10-3
TGTGCCAGCAGCCGCGGGACAGGGGGTCCCTATGGCTACACCTTC,CASSRGTGGPYGYTF,few,TRBD1,TRBJ1-2,TRBV3-1
TGTGCCAGCAGGCTGGAGGGGGATACGCAGTATTTT,CASRLEGDTQYF,NA,NA,TRBJ2-3,TRBV12-3/TRBV12-4
TGCGCCAGCAGCTTGGCCGGACAGGGAATCTCACCCCTCCACTTT,CASSLAGQGISPLHF,many,TRBD1,TRBJ1-6,TRBV5-1
TGTGCCTGGAACGTAGGACCCAATTCACCCCTCCACTTT,CAWNVGPNSPLHF,few,NA,TRBJ1-6,TRBV30
TGCGCCAGCAGCCCGAGTTGGGGAGATTTTTCACCCCTCCACTTT,CASSPSWGDFSPLHF,few,NA,TRBJ1-6,TRBV5-1
TGCAGCGTTGGGCAACCCTCACAGGGGGCGCAAATGGAGACCCAGTACTTC,CSVGQPSQGAQMETQYF,NA,TRBD1,TRBJ2-5,TRBV29-1
TGTGCCAGCAGCCAAGAAGGGGCGAGTTTCTACGAGCAGTACTTC,CASSQEGASFYEQYF,NA,NA,TRBJ2-7,TRBV3-1
TGCAGTGCTAAGGACAGTGATAACTATGGCTACACCTTC,CSAKDSDNYGYTF,many,NA,TRBJ1-2,TRBV20-1
TGCGCCAGCAGTGATGGGAGGGGCTACGAGCAGTACTTC,CASSDGRGYEQYF,few,TRBD2,TRBJ2-7,TRBV10-2
TGTGCCACCAGTGATTCGAGCCTAGGGGGCGGGGAGCTGTTTTTT,CATSDSSLGGGELFF,NA,NA,TRBJ2-2,TRBV24-1
TGTGCCAGCAGCCAAGATTGGGCCGGGACGGATGAAGAGACCCAGTACTTC,CASSQDWAGTDEETQYF,few,NA,TRBJ2-5,TRBV3-1
TGTGCCAGCAGAGACAGAACCGCGAACACCGGGGAGCTGTTTTTT,CASRDRTANTGELFF,NA,NA,TRBJ2-2,TRBV12-3/TRBV12-4
TGTGCCAGCAGCTTAGCGAGTTTAAGGGAGCAGTTCTTC,CASSLASLREQFF,NA,NA,TRBJ2-1,TRBV11-2
TGCAGCCTACAGGGGCTCTCCTACGAGCAGTACTTC,CSLQGLSYEQYF,few,TRBD1,TRBJ2-7,TRBV20-1
TGCAGCGGGTCCCTGACAGGGCTGGATGAGCAGTTCTTC,CSGSLTGLDEQFF,NA,TRBD1,TRBJ2-1,TRBV29-1
TGTGCCATCAGTGAGTCTCCCCCTACGGGACGAGCCTACAATGAGCAGTTCTTC,CAISESPPTGRAYNEQFF,many,NA,TRBJ2-1,TRBV10-3
TGCAGCGTTGACTCACCTGGCCGCAATGAGCAGTTCTTC,CSVDSPGRNEQFF,NA,NA,TRBJ2-1,TRBV29-1